The 2 T cell receptor beta chains presented below share a single source sample, sequenced in a study of blood T cell repertoires in COVID-19. Profiling relied on immunoSEQ multiplex PCR, and the TCRdb table lists in-frame clones only, not all of them. The data show roughly 120,000 clones, roughly 90% seen once. The specimen was peripheral blood. These receptors were taken from a man aged 45 to 65 with active COVID-19.

This rearrangement joins TRBV5-1 to TRBJ1-1; D perhaps matches TRBD1 (5 bases). Germline loops: CDR1 SGHRS, CDR2 YFSETQ. Between the trimmed V and J ends, which lost 1 base and 1 base, there was a span of 5 bases. The CDR3 consists of 13 residues. In nucleotides, the CDR3 is TGCGCCAGCAGCTTGAGGGGGAACACTGAAGCTTTCTTT. It translates to CASSLRGNTEAFF.

The chain is built from TRBV9 and TRBJ2-5; 14 bases are shared with TRBD2. The CDR3 totals 16 residues. Germline trimming cut 4 bases from V and 1 base from J; bases unmatched to any gene: 3. The germline CDR1 and CDR2 sequences are SGDLS and YYNGEE. The CDR3 nucleotides read TGTGCCAGCAGCCCAGGGACTAGCGGGAGCCAAGAGACCCAGTACTTC. It is translated as CASSPGTSGSQETQYF.